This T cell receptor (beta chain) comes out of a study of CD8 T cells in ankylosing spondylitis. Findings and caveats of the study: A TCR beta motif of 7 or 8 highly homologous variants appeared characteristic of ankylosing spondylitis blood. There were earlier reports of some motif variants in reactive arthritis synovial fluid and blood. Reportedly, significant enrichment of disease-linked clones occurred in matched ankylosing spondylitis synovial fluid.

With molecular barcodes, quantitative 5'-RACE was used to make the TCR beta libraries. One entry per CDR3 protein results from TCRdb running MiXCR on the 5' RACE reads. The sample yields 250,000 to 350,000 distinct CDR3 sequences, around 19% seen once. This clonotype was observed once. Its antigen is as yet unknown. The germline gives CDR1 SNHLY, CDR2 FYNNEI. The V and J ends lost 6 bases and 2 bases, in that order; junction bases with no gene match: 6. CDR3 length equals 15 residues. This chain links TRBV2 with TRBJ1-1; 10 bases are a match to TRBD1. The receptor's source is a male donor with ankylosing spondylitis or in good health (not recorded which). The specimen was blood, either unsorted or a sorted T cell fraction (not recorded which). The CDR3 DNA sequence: TGTGCCAGCAGCTCCGGACAGGGGGGTAACACTGAAGCTTTCTTT. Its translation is CASSSGQGGNTEAFF. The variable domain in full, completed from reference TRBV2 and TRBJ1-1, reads EPEVTQTPSHQVTQMGQEVILRCVPISNHLYFYWYRQILGQKVEFLVSFYNNEISEKSEIFDDQFSVERPDGSNFTLKIRSTKLEDSAMYFCASSSGQGGNTEAFFGQGTRLTVV.